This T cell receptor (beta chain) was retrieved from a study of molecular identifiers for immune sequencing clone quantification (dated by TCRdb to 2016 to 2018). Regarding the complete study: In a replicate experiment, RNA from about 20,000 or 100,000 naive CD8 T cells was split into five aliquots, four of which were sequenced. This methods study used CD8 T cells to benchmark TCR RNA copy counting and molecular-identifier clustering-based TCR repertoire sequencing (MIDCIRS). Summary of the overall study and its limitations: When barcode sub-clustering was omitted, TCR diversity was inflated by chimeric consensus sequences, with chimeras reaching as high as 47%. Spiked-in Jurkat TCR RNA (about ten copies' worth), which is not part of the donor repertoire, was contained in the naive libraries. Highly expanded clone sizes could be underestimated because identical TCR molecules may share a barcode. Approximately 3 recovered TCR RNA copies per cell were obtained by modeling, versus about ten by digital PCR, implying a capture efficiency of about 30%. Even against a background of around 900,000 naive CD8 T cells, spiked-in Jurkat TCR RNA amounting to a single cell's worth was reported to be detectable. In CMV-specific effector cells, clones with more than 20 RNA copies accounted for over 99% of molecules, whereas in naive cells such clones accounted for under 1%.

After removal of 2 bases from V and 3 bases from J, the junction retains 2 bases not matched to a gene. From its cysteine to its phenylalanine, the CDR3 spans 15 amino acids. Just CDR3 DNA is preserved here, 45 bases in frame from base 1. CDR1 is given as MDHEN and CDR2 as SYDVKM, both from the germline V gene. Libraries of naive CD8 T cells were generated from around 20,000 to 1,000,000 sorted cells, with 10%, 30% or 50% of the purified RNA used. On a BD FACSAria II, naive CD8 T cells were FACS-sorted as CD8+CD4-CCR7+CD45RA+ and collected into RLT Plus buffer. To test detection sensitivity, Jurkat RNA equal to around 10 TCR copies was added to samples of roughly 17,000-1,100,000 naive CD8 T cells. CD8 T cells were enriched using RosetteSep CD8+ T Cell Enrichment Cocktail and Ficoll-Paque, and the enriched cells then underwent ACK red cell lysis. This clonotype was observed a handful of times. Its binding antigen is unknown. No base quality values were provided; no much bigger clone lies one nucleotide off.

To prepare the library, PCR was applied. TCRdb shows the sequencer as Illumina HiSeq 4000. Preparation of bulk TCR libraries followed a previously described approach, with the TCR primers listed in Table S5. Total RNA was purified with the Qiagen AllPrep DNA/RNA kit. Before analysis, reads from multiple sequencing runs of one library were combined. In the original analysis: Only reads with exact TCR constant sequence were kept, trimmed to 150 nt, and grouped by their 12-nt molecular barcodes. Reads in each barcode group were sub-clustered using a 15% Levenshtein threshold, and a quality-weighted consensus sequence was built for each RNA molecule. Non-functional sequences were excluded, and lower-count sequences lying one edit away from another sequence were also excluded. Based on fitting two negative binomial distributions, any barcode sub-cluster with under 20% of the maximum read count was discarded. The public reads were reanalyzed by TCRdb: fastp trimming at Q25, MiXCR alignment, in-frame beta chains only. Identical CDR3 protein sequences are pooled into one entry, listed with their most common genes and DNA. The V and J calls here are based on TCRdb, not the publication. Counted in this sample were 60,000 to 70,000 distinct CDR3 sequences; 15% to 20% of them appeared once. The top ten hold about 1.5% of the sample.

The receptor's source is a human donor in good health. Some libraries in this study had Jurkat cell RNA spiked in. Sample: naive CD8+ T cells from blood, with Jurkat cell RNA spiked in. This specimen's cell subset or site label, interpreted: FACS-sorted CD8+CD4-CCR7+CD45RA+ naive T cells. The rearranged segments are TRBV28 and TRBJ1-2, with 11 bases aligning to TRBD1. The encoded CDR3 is CASSLGTGGYYGYTF. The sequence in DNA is TGTGCCAGCAGTTTAGGGACAGGGGGTTACTATGGCTACACCTTC.